This entry concerns a single T cell receptor (beta chain). Its specific antigen is unknown. No per-base quality is available; no much larger clone lies one base away. The data are from a study of high-grade serous ovarian cancer treatment subgroups (dated by TCRdb to the early 2020s). Context from the whole study: Sequencing yielded a mean of about 15,000 reads and around 7,000 unique TCR beta rearrangements per sample. The study profiled TCR beta repertoires in high-grade serous ovarian cancer patients grouped by complete gross resection or neoadjuvant chemotherapy response under a laparoscopic triage algorithm. The cohort comprised 30 or so patients: approximately 10 with no residual disease after primary surgery (R0), approximately 10 excellent NACT responders, and approximately 10 poor NACT responders. One primary tumor sample and two metastatic tumor samples were contributed by each patient, so that some 96 samples were obtained in total.

V is clipped by 7 bases and J by 0 bases, and the sequence between their germline boundaries is 13 bases long. CDR1 and CDR2 are drawn from the germline V gene: MNHNS, SASEGT. The CDR3 runs 15 residues from the cysteine to the phenylalanine. Only CDR3 DNA remains: 45 bases, in frame from the first base. The approximately 92 tumor samples were subjected to high-throughput TCR profiling using ImmunoSEQ. Per the authors' processing: Richness (unique productive sequences), clonality, evenness and relatedness were included as repertoire diversity metrics, and similarity between samples was assessed with the Bhattacharyya coefficient. A sensitivity analysis that removed TCRs with fewer than two reads produced consistent conclusions. TCRdb retrieved this table from immuneACCESS and kept in-frame rearrangements only. Not all clones are present; in checked studies, unresolved V genes account for under half, and no reason is known for the remainder. V and J calls and clone size are given by that table; D and trimming were obtained from the DNA. Recorded for this sample are more than 35,000 clones; around three quarters of them occurred a single time. The top ten clonotypes cover approximately 3.1% of the sample.

The paper as a whole reports these results and caveats: TCR repertoire analyses focused on CDR3; CDR1 and CDR2 were not analyzed. Repertoire similarity between tumors from the same patient ranged from 0.11 to 0.79, while tumors from different patients showed almost no similarity. Spatial information was not captured by bulk tumor TCR sequencing, so insight into HGSC tumor complexity and diversity was limited. Neoantigen level correlated positively with TCR clonal relatedness, and copy number variation and mutation load from whole-genome sequencing showed a positive trend with TCR clonal relatedness.

Collection of tumor samples took place before definitive surgery or chemotherapy. Genomic DNA was extracted by the MD Anderson Biospecimen Extraction Resource, and TCR sequencing was done by the MD Anderson Cancer Genomics Laboratory. The receptor's source is a human donor with high-grade serous ovarian cancer. The chain links TRBV6-1 with TRBJ1-3; D gene: possibly TRBD1, on 6 matching bases. The sequenced sample was tumor tissue. DNA sequence: TGTGCCAGCACCCCGGGACAAATCTCTGGAAACACCATATATTTT. The resulting protein is CASTPGQISGNTIYF.